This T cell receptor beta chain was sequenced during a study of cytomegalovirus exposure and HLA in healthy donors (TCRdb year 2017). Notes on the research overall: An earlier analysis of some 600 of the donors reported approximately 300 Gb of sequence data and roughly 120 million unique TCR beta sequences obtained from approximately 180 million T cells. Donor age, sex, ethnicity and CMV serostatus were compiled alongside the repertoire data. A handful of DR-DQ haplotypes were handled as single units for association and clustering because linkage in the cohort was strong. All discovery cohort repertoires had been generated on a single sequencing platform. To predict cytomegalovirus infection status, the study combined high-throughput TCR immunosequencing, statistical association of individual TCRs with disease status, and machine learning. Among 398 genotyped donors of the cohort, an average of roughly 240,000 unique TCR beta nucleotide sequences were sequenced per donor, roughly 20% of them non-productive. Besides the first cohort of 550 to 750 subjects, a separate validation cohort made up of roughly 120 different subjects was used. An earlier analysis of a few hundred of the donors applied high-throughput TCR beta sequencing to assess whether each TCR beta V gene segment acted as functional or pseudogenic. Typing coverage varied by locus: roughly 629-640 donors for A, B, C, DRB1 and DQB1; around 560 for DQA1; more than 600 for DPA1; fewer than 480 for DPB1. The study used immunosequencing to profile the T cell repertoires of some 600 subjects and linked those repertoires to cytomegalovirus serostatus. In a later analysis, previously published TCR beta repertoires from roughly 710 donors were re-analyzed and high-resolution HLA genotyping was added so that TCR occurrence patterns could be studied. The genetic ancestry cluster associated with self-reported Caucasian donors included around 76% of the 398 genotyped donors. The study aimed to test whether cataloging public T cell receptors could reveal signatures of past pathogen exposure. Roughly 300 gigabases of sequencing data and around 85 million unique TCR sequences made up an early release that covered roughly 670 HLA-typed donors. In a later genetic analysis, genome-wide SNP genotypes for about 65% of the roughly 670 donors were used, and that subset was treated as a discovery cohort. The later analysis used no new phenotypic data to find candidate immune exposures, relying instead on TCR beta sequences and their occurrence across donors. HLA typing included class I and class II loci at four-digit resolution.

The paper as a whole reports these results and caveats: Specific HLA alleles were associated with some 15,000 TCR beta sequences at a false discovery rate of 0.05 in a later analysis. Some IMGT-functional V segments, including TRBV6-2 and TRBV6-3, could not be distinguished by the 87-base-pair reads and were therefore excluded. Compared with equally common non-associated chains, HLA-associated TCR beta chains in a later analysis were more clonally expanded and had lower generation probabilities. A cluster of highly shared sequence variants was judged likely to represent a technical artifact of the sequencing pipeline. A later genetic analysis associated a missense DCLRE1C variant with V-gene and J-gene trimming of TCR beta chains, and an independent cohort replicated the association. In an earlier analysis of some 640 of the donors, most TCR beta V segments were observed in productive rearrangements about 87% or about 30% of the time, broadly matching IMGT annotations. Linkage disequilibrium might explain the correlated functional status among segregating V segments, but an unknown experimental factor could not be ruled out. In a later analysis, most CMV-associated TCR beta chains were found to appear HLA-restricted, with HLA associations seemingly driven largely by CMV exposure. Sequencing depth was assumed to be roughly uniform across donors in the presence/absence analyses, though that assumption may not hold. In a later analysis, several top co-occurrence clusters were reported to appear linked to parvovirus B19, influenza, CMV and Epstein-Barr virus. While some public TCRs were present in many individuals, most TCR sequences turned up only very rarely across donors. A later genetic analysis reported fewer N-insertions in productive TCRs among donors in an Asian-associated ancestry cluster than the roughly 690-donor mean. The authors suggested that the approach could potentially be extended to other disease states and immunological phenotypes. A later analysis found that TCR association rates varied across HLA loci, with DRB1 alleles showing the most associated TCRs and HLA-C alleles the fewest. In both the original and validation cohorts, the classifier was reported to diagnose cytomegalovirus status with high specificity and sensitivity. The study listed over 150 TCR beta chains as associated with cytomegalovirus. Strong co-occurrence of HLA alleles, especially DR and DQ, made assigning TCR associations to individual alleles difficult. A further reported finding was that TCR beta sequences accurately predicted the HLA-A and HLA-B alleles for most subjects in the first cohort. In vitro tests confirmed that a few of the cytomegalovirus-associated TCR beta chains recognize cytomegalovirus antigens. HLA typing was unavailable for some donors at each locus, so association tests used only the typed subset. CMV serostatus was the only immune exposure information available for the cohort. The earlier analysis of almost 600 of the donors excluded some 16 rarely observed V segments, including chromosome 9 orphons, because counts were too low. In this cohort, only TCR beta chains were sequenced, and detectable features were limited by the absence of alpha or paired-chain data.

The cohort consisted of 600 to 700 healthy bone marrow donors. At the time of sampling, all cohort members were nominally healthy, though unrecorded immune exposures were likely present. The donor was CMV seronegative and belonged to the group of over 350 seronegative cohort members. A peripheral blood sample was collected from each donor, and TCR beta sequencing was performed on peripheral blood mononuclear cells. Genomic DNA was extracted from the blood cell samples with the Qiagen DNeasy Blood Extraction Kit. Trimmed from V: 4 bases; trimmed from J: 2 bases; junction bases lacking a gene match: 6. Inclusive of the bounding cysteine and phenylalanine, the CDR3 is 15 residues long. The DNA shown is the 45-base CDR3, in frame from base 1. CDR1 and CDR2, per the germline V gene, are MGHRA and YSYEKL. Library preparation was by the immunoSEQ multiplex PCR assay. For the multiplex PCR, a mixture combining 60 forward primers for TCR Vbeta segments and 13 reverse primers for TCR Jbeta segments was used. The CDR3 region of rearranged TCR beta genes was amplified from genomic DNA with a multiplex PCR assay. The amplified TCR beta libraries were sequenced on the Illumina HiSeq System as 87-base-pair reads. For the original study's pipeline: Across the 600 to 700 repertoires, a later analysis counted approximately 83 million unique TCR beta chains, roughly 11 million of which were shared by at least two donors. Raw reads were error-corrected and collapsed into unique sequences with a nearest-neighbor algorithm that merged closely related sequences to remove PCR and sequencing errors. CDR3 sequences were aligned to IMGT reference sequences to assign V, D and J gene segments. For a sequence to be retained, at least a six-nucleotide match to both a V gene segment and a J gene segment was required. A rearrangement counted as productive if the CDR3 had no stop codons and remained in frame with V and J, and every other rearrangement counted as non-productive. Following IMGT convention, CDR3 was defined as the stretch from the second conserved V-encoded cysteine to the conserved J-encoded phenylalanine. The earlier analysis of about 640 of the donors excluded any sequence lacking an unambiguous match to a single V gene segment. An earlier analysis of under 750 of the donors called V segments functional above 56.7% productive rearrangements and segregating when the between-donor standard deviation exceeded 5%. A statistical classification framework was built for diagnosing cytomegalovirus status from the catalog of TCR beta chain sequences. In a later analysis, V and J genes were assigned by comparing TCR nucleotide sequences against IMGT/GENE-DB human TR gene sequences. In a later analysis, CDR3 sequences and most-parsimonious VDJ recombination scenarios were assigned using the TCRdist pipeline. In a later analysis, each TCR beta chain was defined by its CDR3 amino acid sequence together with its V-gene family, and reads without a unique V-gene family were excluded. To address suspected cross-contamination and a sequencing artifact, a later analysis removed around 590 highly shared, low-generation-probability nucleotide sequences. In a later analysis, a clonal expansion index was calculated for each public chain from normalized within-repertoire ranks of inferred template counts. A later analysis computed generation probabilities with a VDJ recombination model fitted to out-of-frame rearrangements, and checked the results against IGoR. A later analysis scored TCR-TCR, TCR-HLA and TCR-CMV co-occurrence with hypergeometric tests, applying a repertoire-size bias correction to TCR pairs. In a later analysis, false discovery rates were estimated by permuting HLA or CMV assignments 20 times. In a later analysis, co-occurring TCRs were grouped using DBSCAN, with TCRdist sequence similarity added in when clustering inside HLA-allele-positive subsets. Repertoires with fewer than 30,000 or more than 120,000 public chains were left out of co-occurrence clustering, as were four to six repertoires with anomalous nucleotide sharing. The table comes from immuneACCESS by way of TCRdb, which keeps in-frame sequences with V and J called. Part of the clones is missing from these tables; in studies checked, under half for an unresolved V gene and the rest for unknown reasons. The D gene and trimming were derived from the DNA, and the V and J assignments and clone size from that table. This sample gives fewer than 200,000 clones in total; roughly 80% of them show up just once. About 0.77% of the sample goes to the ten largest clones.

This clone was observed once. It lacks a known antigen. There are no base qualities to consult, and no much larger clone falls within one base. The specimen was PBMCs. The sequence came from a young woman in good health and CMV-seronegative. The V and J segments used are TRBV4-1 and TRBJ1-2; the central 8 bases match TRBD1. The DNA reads TGCGCCAGCAGCCCGCCTACAGGGGGAAACTATGGCTACACCTTC. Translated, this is CASSPPTGGNYGYTF.